This T cell receptor beta chain is drawn from a study of human T cells and chemical hapten exposure. Whole blood that had not been fractionated was the source of extracted total RNA. TCRdb itself ran the 5' RACE reads through MiXCR, one entry per CDR3 protein. The data contain about 140,000 distinct CDR3 sequences, roughly 4.1% of them singletons. The CDR3 loop spans 14 amino acids. In germline, CDR1 is MNHNY, CDR2 SVGAGI (reference sequence). Trimming removed 5 bases at V and 4 bases at J, with 14 bases between. Many counts were recorded for this clonotype. The chain couples TRBV6-6 to TRBJ2-5; maybe TRBD1 (5 bases). The TCR was taken from a female donor in good health. This chain's CDR3 is CASSDQGFTETQYF. The DNA for the CDR3 is TGTGCCAGCAGTGATCAGGGTTTTACAGAGACCCAGTACTTC.